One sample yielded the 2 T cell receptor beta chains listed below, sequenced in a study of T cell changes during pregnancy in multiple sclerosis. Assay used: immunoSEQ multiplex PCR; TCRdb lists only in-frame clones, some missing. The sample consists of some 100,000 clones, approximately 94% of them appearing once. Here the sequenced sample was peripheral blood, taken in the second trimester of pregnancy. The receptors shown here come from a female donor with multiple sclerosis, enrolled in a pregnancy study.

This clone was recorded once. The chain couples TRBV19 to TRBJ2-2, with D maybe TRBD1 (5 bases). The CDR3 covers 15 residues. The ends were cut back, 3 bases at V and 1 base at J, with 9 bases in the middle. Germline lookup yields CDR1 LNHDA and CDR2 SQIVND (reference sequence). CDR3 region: CASSIQGVNTGELFF. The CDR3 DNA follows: TGTGCCAGTAGTATTCAGGGTGTGAACACCGGGGAGCTGTTTTTT.

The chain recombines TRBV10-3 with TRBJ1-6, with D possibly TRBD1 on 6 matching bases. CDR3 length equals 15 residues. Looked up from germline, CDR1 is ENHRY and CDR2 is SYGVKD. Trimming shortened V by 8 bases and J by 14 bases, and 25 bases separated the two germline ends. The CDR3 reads CAISPGTSQGLALHF. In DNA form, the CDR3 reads TGTGCCATCTCCCCTGGGACATCCCAGGGGTTAGCCCTCCACTTT.